This TCR beta chain is drawn from a study of T cell responses to AZD1222 COVID-19 vaccine. The study's findings and limits: CD4 TCRs associated with vaccination spanned spike, dominating at 160-218 and 743-854. The peak T cell response came first, and repertoires were sampled only after it. Donors skewed white British and female; clonal diversity was possibly underestimated. Just five to seven people given AZD1222 tested seropositive at baseline.

As to this clone: No antigen is known for it.

This table comes from immunoSEQ multiplex PCR, and its TCRdb copy is limited to in-frame clones, with some not included. The sample lists 42,000 or so clones; roughly 85% were seen once. The source material was peripheral blood, sampled 28 days after the second dose of the MenACWY control vaccine. The source of this sequence is an adult who received the MenACWY meningococcal vaccine as a control.

The CDR3 reads CASSPRSSTDTQYF. The CDR3, as DNA: TGTGCCAGCAGCCCTAGATCTAGCACAGATACGCAGTATTTT. The rearrangement uses TRBV9 and TRBJ2-3; D gene unclear. The germline V and J ends were trimmed by 4 bases and 0 bases, with 9 bases remaining between them. The CDR3 loop spans 14 amino acids. Germline assignment: CDR1 SGDLS and CDR2 YYNGEE.